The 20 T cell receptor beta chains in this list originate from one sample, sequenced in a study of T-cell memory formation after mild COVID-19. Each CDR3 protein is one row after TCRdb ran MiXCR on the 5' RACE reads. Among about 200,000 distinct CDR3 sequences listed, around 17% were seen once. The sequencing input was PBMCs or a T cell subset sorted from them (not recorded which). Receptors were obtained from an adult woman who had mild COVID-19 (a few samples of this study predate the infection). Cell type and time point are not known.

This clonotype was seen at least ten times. CDR3 region: CASGRAENTEAFF. CDR3 in DNA: TGTGCCAGCGGCAGGGCCGAGAACACTGAAGCTTTCTTT. This rearrangement joins TRBV10-3 to TRBJ1-1, with a tentative D call TRBD1 (5 bases). The CDR3 runs to 13 residues. Per the germline V gene, CDR1 is ENHRY and CDR2 is SYGVKD. Trimming took off 10 bases at V and 1 base at J, with 13 bases between the two ends.

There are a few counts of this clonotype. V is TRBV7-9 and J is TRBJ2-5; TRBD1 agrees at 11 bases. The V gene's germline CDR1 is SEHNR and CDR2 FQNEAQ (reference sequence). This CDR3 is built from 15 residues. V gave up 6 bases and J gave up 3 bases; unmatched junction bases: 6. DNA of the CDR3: TGTGCCAGCAGTCTGGACAGGGGGCATGAAGAGACCCAGTACTTC. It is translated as CASSLDRGHEETQYF.

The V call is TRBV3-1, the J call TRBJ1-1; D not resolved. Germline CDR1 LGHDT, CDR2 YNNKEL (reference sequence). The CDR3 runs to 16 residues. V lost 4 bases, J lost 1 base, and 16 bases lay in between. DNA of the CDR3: TGTGCCAGCAGCCCAACCACGCAGGTCCCGAACACTGAAGCTTTCTTT. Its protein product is CASSPTTQVPNTEAFF.

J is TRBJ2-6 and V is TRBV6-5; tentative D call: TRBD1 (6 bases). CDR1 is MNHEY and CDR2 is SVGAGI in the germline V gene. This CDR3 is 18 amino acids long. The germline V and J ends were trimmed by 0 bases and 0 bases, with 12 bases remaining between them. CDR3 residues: CASSYSGQMVSGANVLTF. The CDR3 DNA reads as TGTGCCAGCAGTTACTCAGGACAGATGGTCTCTGGGGCCAACGTCCTGACTTTC.

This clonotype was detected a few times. CDR3 amino acids: CAISKGNSYEQYF. In DNA form, the CDR3 reads TGTGCCATCAGCAAGGGAAATTCCTACGAGCAGTACTTC. This chain links TRBV10-3 with TRBJ2-7; D call uncertain. V lost 6 bases and J lost 1, with 10 bases in between. The CDR3 totals 13 residues. Germline loops: CDR1 ENHRY, CDR2 SYGVKD.

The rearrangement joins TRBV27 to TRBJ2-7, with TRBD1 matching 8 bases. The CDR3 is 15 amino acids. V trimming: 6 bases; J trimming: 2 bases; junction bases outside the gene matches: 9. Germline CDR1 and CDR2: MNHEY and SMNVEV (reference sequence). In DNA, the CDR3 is TGTGCCAGCAGCGCCTCCGGGACAGGCCCCTACGAGCAGTACTTC. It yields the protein CASSASGTGPYEQYF.

The CDR3 DNA reads as TGCAGCGTTGAAGCGGGGGCAGGAACCCGCACAGATACGCAGTATTTT. Translation: CSVEAGAGTRTDTQYF. This chain joins TRBV29-1 and TRBJ2-3; D possibly matches TRBD1 or TRBD2 (6 bases each). The germline gives CDR1 SQVTM, CDR2 ANQGSEA. The V end was cut by 1 base, the J end by 1 base, with 15 bases between. The CDR3 runs to 16 residues.

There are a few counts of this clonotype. The CDR3 DNA reads TGTGCCAGCAGCTTAAGGACTAGCGGGAGAGAATACAATGAGCAGTTCTTC. This gives the protein CASSLRTSGREYNEQFF. The V and J genes are TRBV7-2 and TRBJ2-1; 13 nucleotides agree with TRBD2. Trimming at V came to 2 bases and at J to 4 bases, leaving 5 bases not matched to a gene. There are 17 residues in the CDR3. The germline V gene encodes CDR1 SGHTA and CDR2 FQGNSA.

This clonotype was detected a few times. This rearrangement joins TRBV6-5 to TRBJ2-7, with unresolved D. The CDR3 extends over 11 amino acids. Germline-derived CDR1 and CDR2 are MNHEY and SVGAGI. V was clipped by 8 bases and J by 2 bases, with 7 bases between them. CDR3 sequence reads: CASGGPYEQYF. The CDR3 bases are TGTGCCAGCGGTGGACCCTACGAGCAGTACTTC.

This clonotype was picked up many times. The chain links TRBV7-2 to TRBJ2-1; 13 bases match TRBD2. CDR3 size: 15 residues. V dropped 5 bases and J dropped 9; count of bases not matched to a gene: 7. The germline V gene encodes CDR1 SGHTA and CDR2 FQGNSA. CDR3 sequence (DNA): TGTGCCAGCAGCCAACTAGCGGGAGGGCCGGGTGAGCAGTTCTTC. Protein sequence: CASSQLAGGPGEQFF.

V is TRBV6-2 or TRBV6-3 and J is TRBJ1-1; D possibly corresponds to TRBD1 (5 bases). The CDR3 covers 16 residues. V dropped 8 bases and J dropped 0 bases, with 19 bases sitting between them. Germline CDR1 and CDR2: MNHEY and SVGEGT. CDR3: CASGPPRGRMNTEAFF. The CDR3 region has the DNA TGTGCCAGCGGACCACCAAGGGGTCGAATGAACACTGAAGCTTTCTTT.

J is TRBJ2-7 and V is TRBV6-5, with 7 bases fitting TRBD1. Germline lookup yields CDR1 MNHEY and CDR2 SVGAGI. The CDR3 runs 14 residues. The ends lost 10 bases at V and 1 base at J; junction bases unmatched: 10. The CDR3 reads CATLPQGRSYEQYF. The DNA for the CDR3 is TGTGCCACCCTGCCACAGGGGCGGTCCTACGAGCAGTACTTC.

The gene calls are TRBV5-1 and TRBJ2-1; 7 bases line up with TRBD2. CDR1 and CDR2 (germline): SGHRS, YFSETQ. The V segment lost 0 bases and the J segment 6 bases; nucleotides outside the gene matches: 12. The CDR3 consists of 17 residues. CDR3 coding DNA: TGCGCCAGCAGCTTGGCTAGCGGTACCGCCGGGTCCAATGAGCAGTTCTTC. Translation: CASSLASGTAGSNEQFF.

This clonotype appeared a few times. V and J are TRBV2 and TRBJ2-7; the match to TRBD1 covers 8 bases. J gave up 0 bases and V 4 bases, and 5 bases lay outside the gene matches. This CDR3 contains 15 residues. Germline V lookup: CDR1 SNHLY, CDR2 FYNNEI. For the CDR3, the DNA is TGTGCCAGCAGTGCGGACAGGGCAAGCTCCTACGAGCAGTACTTC. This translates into CASSADRASSYEQYF.

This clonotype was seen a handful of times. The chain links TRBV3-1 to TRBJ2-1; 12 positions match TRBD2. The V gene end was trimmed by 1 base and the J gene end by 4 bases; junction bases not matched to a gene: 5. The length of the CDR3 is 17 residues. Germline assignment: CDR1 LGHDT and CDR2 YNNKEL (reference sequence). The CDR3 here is CASSQVPGLAGYNEQFF. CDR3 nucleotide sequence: TGTGCCAGCAGCCAAGTTCCGGGACTAGCGGGTTACAATGAGCAGTTCTTC.

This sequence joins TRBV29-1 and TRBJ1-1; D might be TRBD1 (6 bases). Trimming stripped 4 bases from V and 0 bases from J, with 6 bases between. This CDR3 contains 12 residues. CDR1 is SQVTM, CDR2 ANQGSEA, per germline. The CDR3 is CSVGQVNTEAFF. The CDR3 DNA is TGCAGCGTTGGACAGGTGAACACTGAAGCTTTCTTT.

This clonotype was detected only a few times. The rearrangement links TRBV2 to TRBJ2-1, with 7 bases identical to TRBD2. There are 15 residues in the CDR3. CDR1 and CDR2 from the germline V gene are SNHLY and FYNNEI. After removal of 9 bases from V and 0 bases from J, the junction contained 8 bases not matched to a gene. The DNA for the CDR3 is TGTGCCAGTGGACTAGATAGGGGCTCCTACAATGAGCAGTTCTTC. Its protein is CASGLDRGSYNEQFF.

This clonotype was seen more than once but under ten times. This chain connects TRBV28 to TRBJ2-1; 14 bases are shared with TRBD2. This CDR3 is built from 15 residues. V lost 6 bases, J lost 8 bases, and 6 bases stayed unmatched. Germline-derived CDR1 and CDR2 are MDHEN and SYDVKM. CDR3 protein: CASRPGLAGAHEQFF. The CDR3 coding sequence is TGTGCCAGCAGACCGGGACTAGCGGGGGCCCATGAGCAGTTCTTC.

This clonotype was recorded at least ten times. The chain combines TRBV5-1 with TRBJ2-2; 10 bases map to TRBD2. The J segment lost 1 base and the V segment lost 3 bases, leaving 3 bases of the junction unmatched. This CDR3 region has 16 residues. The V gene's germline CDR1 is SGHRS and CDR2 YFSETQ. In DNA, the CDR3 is TGCGCCAGCAGCTCCCGGACTAGCGGGAACACCGGGGAGCTGTTTTTT. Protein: CASSSRTSGNTGELFF.

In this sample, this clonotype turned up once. The CDR3 DNA is TGTGCCTTTCCAAGACAGATTGGAAGTGGCTACACCTTC. Its protein is CAFPRQIGSGYTF. The chain uses TRBV30 and TRBJ1-2; possibly TRBD1 for D (5 bases). Trimming removed 7 bases at V and 7 bases at J, with 19 bases between. Germline V CDR1 and CDR2: GTSNPN, SVGIG (reference sequence). This CDR3 has 13 amino acids.